The 6 T cell receptor beta chains below all came from one sample that was sequenced in a study of shared clonotypes between healthy human individuals. Assay: immunoSEQ multiplex PCR; the TCRdb copy retains only in-frame clones and omits some. The table shows roughly 700,000 clones, with less than 85% occurring only once. Material: memory CD4+ T cells sorted from blood. Described subset: CD45RA-negative fraction. These receptors originate from a woman under 40 in good health.

Comments on this clone: This CDR3 is also generated by other DNA sequences in the sample. This chain links TRBV19 with TRBJ2-3; 10 bases align to TRBD2. The germline V gene has CDR1 LNHDA and CDR2 SQIVND (reference sequence). The CDR3 loop spans 13 amino acids. The V gene end was trimmed by 3 bases and the J gene end by 6 bases; junction bases not matched to a gene: 0. For the CDR3, the DNA is TGTGCCAGTAGTATGGGACTAGCGGATACGCAGTATTTT. Amino acid sequence: CASSMGLADTQYF.

The V gene is TRBV30, the J gene TRBJ2-2; D perhaps matches TRBD2 (6 bases). CDR3 size: 14 residues. Trimming took 6 bases from V and 0 from J, leaving 11 bases between them. Per the germline V gene, CDR1 is GTSNPN and CDR2 is SVGIG (reference sequence). The CDR3 nucleotides read TGTGCCTGCCTTAGCGGAACGAACACCGGGGAGCTGTTTTTT. Protein sequence: CACLSGTNTGELFF.

The J gene is TRBJ2-3, the V gene TRBV7-7, with D uncertain. CDR3 length: 15 residues. V was clipped by 6 bases and J by 3 bases, with 16 bases between them. Looked up from germline, CDR1 is SSHAT and CDR2 is FNYEAQ (reference sequence). CDR3 loop: CASSPHPGGTDTQYF. CDR3 coding DNA: TGTGCCAGCAGTCCTCACCCCGGCGGTACAGATACGCAGTATTTT.

This clone was counted a few times. DNA for the CDR3: TGTGCCAGCAGTGAACACGGACAGGGGAGCGAAGCTTTCTTT. Protein: CASSEHGQGSEAFF. This chain connects TRBV2 to TRBJ1-1, with TRBD1 matching 9 bases. Germline trimming cut 2 bases from V and 8 bases from J; bases unmatched to any gene: 6. This CDR3 has 14 amino acids. Germline loops: CDR1 SNHLY, CDR2 FYNNEI.

This sequence joins TRBV10-3 and TRBJ2-1; TRBD1 aligns across 9 bases. V gave up 4 bases and J gave up 6 bases; unmatched junction bases: 7. The CDR3 spans 15 residues. The germline V gene encodes CDR1 ENHRY and CDR2 SYGVKD. The CDR3 is CAISVWDRAVNEQFF. The CDR3 DNA is TGTGCCATCAGTGTTTGGGACAGGGCGGTCAATGAGCAGTTCTTC.

This clone was found many times. J is TRBJ2-7 and V is TRBV5-5; the D gene is possibly TRBD2 (5 bases). CDR3 size: 18 residues. The V gene's germline CDR1 is SGHKS and CDR2 YYEKEE (reference sequence). With 0 bases removed from V and 3 bases from J, the gap between germline ends came to 22 bases. The CDR3 loop is CASSLDYKRNVKGYEQYF. The CDR3, as DNA: TGTGCCAGCAGCTTGGATTACAAGCGGAACGTCAAGGGCTACGAGCAGTACTTC.